This T cell receptor (beta chain) was recovered during a study of cytomegalovirus exposure and HLA in healthy donors. Method: immunoSEQ multiplex PCR; TCRdb's copy keeps in-frame clones and lacks some. The data show about 83,000 clones, with approximately 96% seen just once and approximately 1.3% held by the top ten. This CDR3 comprises 15 residues. Sequenced sample: PBMCs. The genes are TRBV21-1 and TRBJ2-7; the DNA was not used to check the table's D call, TRBD1. TRBV21-1 is marked as a pseudogene. This clonotype was obtained from a woman in her late teens or twenties in good health and CMV-seronegative. CDR3 DNA: TGTGCCAGCATTGCTCCGGGACAGGAGGCCTACGAGCAGTACTTC. Residues: CASIAPGQEAYEQYF.